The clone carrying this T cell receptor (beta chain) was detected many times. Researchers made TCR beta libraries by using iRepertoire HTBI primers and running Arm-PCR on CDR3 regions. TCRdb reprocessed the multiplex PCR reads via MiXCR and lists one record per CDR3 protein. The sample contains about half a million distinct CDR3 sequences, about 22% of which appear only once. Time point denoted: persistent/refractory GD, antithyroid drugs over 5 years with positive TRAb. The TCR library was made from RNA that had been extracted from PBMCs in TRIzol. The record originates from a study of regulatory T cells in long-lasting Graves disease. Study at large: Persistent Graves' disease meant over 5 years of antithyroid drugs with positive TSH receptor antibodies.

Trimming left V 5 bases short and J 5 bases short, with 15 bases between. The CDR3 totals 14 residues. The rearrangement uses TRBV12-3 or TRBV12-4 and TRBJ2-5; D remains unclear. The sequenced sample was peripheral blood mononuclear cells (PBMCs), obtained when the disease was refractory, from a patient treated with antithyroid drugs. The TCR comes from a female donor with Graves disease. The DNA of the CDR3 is TGTGCCAGCAGTGTCGGCGACGTTGCGGAGACCCAGTACTTC. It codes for CASSVGDVAETQYF.